Below are 28 T cell receptor beta chains sequenced from a single sample in a study of PD-L1 blockade in urothelial cancer (dated by TCRdb to 2016 to 2017). The library relied on the immunoSEQ multiplex PCR assay. In TCRdb, the immuneACCESS table is reduced to in-frame sequences with V and J assigned. These tables do not hold every clone; where another copy was compared, an unresolved V gene accounts for under half, and the others remain unexplained. A total of tens of thousands of clones appear in this sample, 75% to 90% of them only once. The top ten constitute 1.5% to 2% of the sample. Sequencing used PBMCs, obtained around atezolizumab (anti-PD-L1) treatment. These receptors all come from a man in his sixties with urothelial cancer.

The chain is built from TRBV7-9 and TRBJ1-1, with TRBD1 matching 7 bases. V was clipped by 7 bases and J by 0 bases; unmatched bases: 5. Germline CDR1 SEHNR, CDR2 FQNEAQ (reference sequence). The CDR3 extends over 14 amino acids. Written as DNA, the CDR3 is TGTGCCAGCACCGAGACAGGGATGAACACTGAAGCTTTCTTT. Amino acid sequence: CASTETGMNTEAFF.

The chain joins TRBV2 to TRBJ2-3; D perhaps matches TRBD2 (5 bases). CDR3 length: 15 residues. Germline CDR1 reads SNHLY; CDR2 reads FYNNEI. V was cut by 7 bases and J by 1 base, with 15 bases left in between. The CDR3 loop is CASNDGGRGTDTQYF. The CDR3 region has the DNA TGTGCCAGCAACGACGGAGGCCGGGGCACAGATACGCAGTATTTT.

This chain connects TRBV5-1 to TRBJ1-1; 9 bases agree with TRBD1. Germline V CDR1 and CDR2: SGHRS, YFSETQ. Germline trimming cut 6 bases from V and 5 bases from J; bases unmatched to any gene: 5. The CDR3 has 13 residues. In DNA, the CDR3 is TGCGCCAGCAACCCGGGACAGGGAACTGAAGCTTTCTTT. It yields the protein CASNPGQGTEAFF.

This clone has a single count. The V and J genes are TRBV6-5 and TRBJ2-7, with D tentatively TRBD2 (5 bases). The CDR3 runs 15 residues. Trimming left V 5 bases short and J 2 bases short, with 16 bases between. The germline V gene encodes CDR1 MNHEY and CDR2 SVGAGI. CDR3 DNA sequence: TGTGCCAGCAGTACAGTCGGAGGAAGGGCCTACGAGCAGTACTTC. It codes for CASSTVGGRAYEQYF.

CDR3 loop: CASSFPGVAFF. CDR3 DNA: TGTGCCAGCAGCTTCCCAGGGGTTGCTTTCTTT. V usage is TRBV28 and J usage is TRBJ1-1; D might be TRBD1 (6 bases). The CDR3 spans 11 residues. The V and J ends lost 6 bases and 11 bases respectively, with 13 bases between them. Germline V gives CDR1 MDHEN, CDR2 SYDVKM.

The rearrangement joins TRBV15 to TRBJ2-1, with 7 nucleotides matching TRBD1. Germline V gene lookup returns CDR1 LNHNV and CDR2 YYDKDF (reference sequence). The CDR3 totals 16 residues. V lost 8 bases to trimming and J lost 0 bases; unmatched junction nucleotides: 10. The CDR3 nucleotides are TGTGCCACCTCCTTCATGACAGGGAGCTCCTACAATGAGCAGTTCTTC. This translates into CATSFMTGSSYNEQFF.

The CDR3 DNA reads as TGTGCCAGCTCAACCAGAATGGGACAGGGTAGTCAGCCCCAGCATTTT. This encodes CASSTRMGQGSQPQHF. The chain joins TRBV18 to TRBJ1-5; 9 nucleotides agree with TRBD1. The CDR3 sequence is 16 residues long. Germline CDR1 and CDR2: KGHSH and LQKENI. V lost 5 bases to trimming and J lost 6 bases; unmatched junction nucleotides: 11.

The rearrangement joins TRBV11-1 to TRBJ2-1; 8 bases are a match to TRBD2. There are 15 residues in the CDR3. Unmatched junction bases numbered 5, after V lost 2 bases and J lost 5 bases. Germline lookup yields CDR1 SGHAT and CDR2 FQDESV (reference sequence). CDR3 amino acids: CASSLTAGEHNEQFF. CDR3 nucleotide sequence: TGTGCCAGCAGCTTAACAGCGGGGGAACACAATGAGCAGTTCTTC.

The rearrangement uses TRBV7-3 and TRBJ1-2, with 7 bases fitting TRBD1. Germline loops: CDR1 SGHTA, CDR2 FQGTGA. Trimming at V came to 5 bases and at J to 0 bases, leaving 9 bases not matched to a gene. The CDR3 runs to 16 residues. CDR3 amino acids: CASSQGQPSPNYGYTF. The CDR3 DNA reads TGTGCCAGCAGCCAGGGACAGCCTTCTCCTAACTATGGCTACACCTTC. Full variable domain (missing parts from reference TRBV7-3 and TRBJ1-2): GAGVSQTPSNKVTEKGKYVELRCDPISGHTALYWYRQSLGQGPEFLIYFQGTGAADDSGLPNDRFFAVRPEGSVSTLKIQRTERGDSAVYLCASSQGQPSPNYGYTFGSGTRLTVV.

This rearrangement joins TRBV5-1 to TRBJ2-1, with D maybe TRBD2 (5 bases). V was pared by 6 bases and J by 7 bases, with 14 bases between. The CDR3 is made up of 13 amino acids. Per the germline V gene, CDR1 is SGHRS and CDR2 is YFSETQ. The CDR3 loop is CASTPGSGNEQFF. The DNA of the CDR3 is TGCGCCAGCACCCCTGGGAGTGGTAATGAGCAGTTCTTC.

This clone came up once. The chain uses TRBV5-1 and TRBJ1-5; D uncertain. The CDR3 has 13 amino acids. V was trimmed by 1 base and J by 6 bases, leaving 8 bases between them. Germline V lookup: CDR1 SGHRS, CDR2 YFSETQ. The CDR3 DNA sequence: TGCGCCAGCAGCTTGCGCGGGCCTCAGCCCCAGCATTTT. It yields the protein CASSLRGPQPQHF.

The V and J genes are TRBV28 and TRBJ2-1; 10 bases are shared with TRBD2. From germline, CDR1 is MDHEN and CDR2 SYDVKM. The length of the CDR3 is 15 residues. With 5 bases clipped from V and 15 bases from J, the junction kept 16 bases outside the gene matches. CDR3 protein: CASSGSLAGASARFF. The CDR3 DNA follows: TGTGCCAGCAGTGGCAGCCTAGCGGGAGCCAGTGCGCGGTTCTTC.

The chain has TRBV28 and TRBJ2-1; 8 bases are a match to TRBD2. The CDR3 has 15 residues. The germline gives CDR1 MDHEN, CDR2 SYDVKM. With 1 base clipped from V and 5 bases from J, the junction kept 4 bases outside the gene matches. CDR3 nucleotide sequence: TGTGCCAGCAGTTTATTGGGACTAGACCACAATGAGCAGTTCTTC. Its protein is CASSLLGLDHNEQFF.

V usage is TRBV5-1 and J usage is TRBJ1-1, with TRBD1 matching 9 bases. Germline V gives CDR1 SGHRS, CDR2 YFSETQ. V shed 4 bases, J shed 2 bases, and the junction held 6 bases outside the gene matches. This CDR3 comprises 15 residues. CDR3 in DNA: TGCGCCAGCAGCCCCGGACAGGGGCTAAACACTGAAGCTTTCTTT. Translated: CASSPGQGLNTEAFF.

The genes are TRBV5-1 and TRBJ1-1, with 7 bases aligning to TRBD1. With 4 bases clipped from V and 5 bases from J, the junction kept 11 bases outside the gene matches. The CDR3 is 15 amino acids. CDR1 is SGHRS, CDR2 YFSETQ, per germline. CDR3 protein: CASSPSPDRATEAFF. DNA of the CDR3: TGCGCCAGCAGCCCCAGCCCAGACAGGGCTACTGAAGCTTTCTTT.

The chain is built from TRBV19 and TRBJ1-2; tentative D call: TRBD1 (5 bases). The CDR3 totals 14 residues. CDR1 is LNHDA and CDR2 is SQIVND in the germline V gene (reference sequence). Trimming took 3 bases from V and 3 from J, leaving 11 bases between them. The CDR3 sequence is CASSIPGMDYGYTF. Written as DNA, the CDR3 is TGTGCCAGTAGTATTCCAGGGATGGACTATGGCTACACCTTC.

This chain uses TRBV19 with TRBJ1-2; 8 nucleotides line up with TRBD1. Germline V gene lookup returns CDR1 LNHDA and CDR2 SQIVND (reference sequence). V was clipped by 4 bases and J by 4 bases; unmatched bases: 8. The length of the CDR3 is 15 residues. The DNA for the CDR3 is TGTGCCAGTAGTACCGAAAGGGACAGGTTCTATGGCTACACCTTC. Its translation: CASSTERDRFYGYTF.

The chain recombines TRBV11-2 with TRBJ2-2; the D gene is possibly TRBD1 (5 bases). The V end was cut by 3 bases, the J end by 1 base, with 12 bases between. Germline V gene sequence: CDR1 SGHAT, CDR2 FQNNGV. The CDR3 length is 16 residues. The CDR3 bases are TGTGCCAGCAGCTTCACGCTACAGGAGAACACCGGGGAGCTGTTTTTT. Protein: CASSFTLQENTGELFF. Full variable domain (outside the CDR3, taken from reference TRBV11-2 and TRBJ2-2): EAGVAQSPRYKIIEKRQSVAFWCNPISGHATLYWYQQILGQGPKLLIQFQNNGVVDDSQLPKDRFSAERLKGVDSTLKIQPAKLEDSAVYLCASSFTLQENTGELFFGEGSRLTVL.

This chain connects TRBV6-5 to TRBJ1-3, with D unclear. V was cut by 2 bases and J by 0 bases, with 5 bases left in between. Germline V gene data show CDR1 as MNHEY and CDR2 as SVGAGI. The CDR3 is 14 amino acids. The CDR3 DNA is TGTGCCAGCAGTTACAGCGCCTCTGGAAACACCATATATTTT. Residues: CASSYSASGNTIYF.

The chain joins TRBV5-1 to TRBJ1-1; 7 bases fit TRBD1. This CDR3 comprises 19 residues. V trimming: 4 bases; J trimming: 6 bases; junction bases outside the gene matches: 24. Germline V lookup: CDR1 SGHRS, CDR2 YFSETQ. The CDR3 region is CASSRTSPGYRGDESEAFF. Here the CDR3 DNA reads TGCGCCAGCAGCCGAACCTCCCCGGGGTACAGGGGCGATGAGTCTGAAGCTTTCTTT.

The chain joins TRBV6-6 to TRBJ1-2; 7 bases are a match to TRBD1. CDR1 and CDR2 from the germline V gene are MNHNY and SVGAGI (reference sequence). V shed 8 bases and J 5 bases; nucleotides not matched to a gene: 11. The CDR3 is 14 residues long. The CDR3 loop reads CASRPGQDRYGYTF. In DNA, the CDR3 is TGTGCCAGCCGACCCGGACAGGACCGGTATGGCTACACCTTC.

The gene calls are TRBV7-2 and TRBJ2-7, with 14 bases aligning to TRBD2. This CDR3 spans 16 amino acids. J lost 7 bases, V lost 6 bases, and 11 bases had no gene match. The V gene's germline CDR1 is SGHTA and CDR2 FQGNSA. The CDR3 sequence is CASRTPGLAGVKEQYF. CDR3 sequence (DNA): TGTGCCAGCAGGACCCCGGGACTAGCGGGAGTAAAGGAGCAGTACTTC.

This chain joins TRBV27 and TRBJ2-5; possible D gene TRBD1, 6 bases. Looked up from germline, CDR1 is MNHEY and CDR2 is SMNVEV (reference sequence). Trimming shortened V by 8 bases and J by 3 bases, and 10 bases separated the two germline ends. This CDR3 is built from 12 residues. DNA of the CDR3: TGTGCCAGCGGGGGCGCGGAAGAGACCCAGTACTTC. It codes for CASGGAEETQYF.

The chain employs TRBV4-2 and TRBJ1-2; maybe TRBD1 (6 bases). Deletions cut 0 bases from V and 8 bases from J, with 19 bases between. Germline assignment: CDR1 LGHNA and CDR2 YNFKEQ. The CDR3 totals 16 residues. The CDR3 bases are TGTGCCAGCAGCCAAGATAGTTCGGGGGGCGAAAGGGGCTACACCTTC. Encoded protein: CASSQDSSGGERGYTF.

The sample holds a few counts of this clone. The chain has TRBV5-1 and TRBJ1-3, with TRBD1 matching over 10 bases. With V trimmed by 4 bases and J by 3 bases, 10 bases remained unmatched. CDR1 is SGHRS and CDR2 is YFSETQ in the germline V gene. The CDR3 is 17 residues long. The CDR3 region is CASSKTGQGEDGNTIYF. In DNA form, the CDR3 reads TGCGCCAGCAGCAAGACAGGACAGGGGGAGGATGGAAACACCATATATTTT.

The rearrangement joins TRBV7-9 to TRBJ2-7, with 10 bases identical to TRBD2. There are 14 residues in the CDR3. V lost 1 base to trimming and J lost 4 bases; unmatched junction nucleotides: 1. Germline V gene sequence: CDR1 SEHNR, CDR2 FQNEAQ (reference sequence). CDR3: CASSLGLAGYEQYF. In DNA form, the CDR3 reads TGTGCCAGCAGCTTAGGACTAGCGGGTTACGAGCAGTACTTC.

The CDR3 DNA reads as TGCGCCAGCAGCTCCCGACAGGGGGATGACAAAAACATTCAGTACTTC. It yields the protein CASSSRQGDDKNIQYF. The gene calls are TRBV5-1 and TRBJ2-4, with 9 nucleotides matching TRBD1. CDR1 and CDR2 (germline): SGHRS, YFSETQ. V lost 3 bases and J lost 3; bases outside the gene matches: 7. This CDR3 contains 16 residues. Full variable domain (remainder filled in from reference TRBV5-1 and TRBJ2-4): KAGVTQTPRYLIKTRGQQVTLSCSPISGHRSVSWYQQTPGQGLQFLFEYFSETQRNKGNFPGRFSGRQFSNSRSEMNVSTLELGDSALYLCASSSRQGDDKNIQYFGAGTRLSVL.

The chain combines TRBV6-5 with TRBJ1-2; D is perhaps TRBD1 (6 bases). The CDR3 runs to 14 residues. In germline, CDR1 is MNHEY, CDR2 SVGAGI. The V gene lost 3 bases and the J gene lost 7 bases, with 15 bases spanning the gap. The CDR3 loop is CASSYVRGTGGYTF. For the CDR3, the DNA is TGTGCCAGCAGTTATGTCAGGGGTACGGGTGGCTACACCTTC.